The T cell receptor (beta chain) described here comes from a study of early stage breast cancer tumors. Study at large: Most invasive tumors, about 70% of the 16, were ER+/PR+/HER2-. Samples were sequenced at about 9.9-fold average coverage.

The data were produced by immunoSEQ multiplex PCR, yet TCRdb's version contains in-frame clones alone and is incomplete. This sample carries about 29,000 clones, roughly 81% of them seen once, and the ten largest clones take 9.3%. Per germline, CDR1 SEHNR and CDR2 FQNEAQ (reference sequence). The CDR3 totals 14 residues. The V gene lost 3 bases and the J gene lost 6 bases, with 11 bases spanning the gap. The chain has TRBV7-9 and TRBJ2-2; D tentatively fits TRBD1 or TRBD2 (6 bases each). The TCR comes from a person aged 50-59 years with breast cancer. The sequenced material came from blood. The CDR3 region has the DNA TGTGCCAGCAGCTTTAGGGGGGCGGCCGGGGAGCTGTTTTTT. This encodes CASSFRGAAGELFF.